Given below is one TCR beta chain in context. It lacks a known antigen. Base qualities are not recorded, but no much larger clone differs from it by a single base. The roughly 38 donors, aged about 6 to 95 years, were systemically healthy Caucasian individuals from Russia. Each donor gave ten milliliters of peripheral blood, collected into EDTA-treated Vacutainer tubes. Ficoll-Paque density-gradient centrifugation was used to isolate PBMCs, with at least 7 million per sample. Trizol reagent was used to extract total RNA from the PBMCs, yielding at least 6 micrograms per sample. Naive CD45RAhigh/CD27high T cell percentages were measured by flow cytometry on a PBMC aliquot from every donor. The data were obtained in a study of blood T cells in healthy people across ages (dated by TCRdb to 2013 to 2016). Concerning the study at large: In model experiments, template switching captured roughly one uniquely barcoded TCR beta cDNA molecule for every two T cells. Using deep sequencing normalized with unique cDNA molecular identifiers, the study measured how TCR beta repertoire diversity changes with age. The donors were divided into four age groups: young (average approximately 17 years), middle-aged (approximately 41), aged (62) and long-lived (82). To avoid experimental bias, donors of different ages were randomly spread across the sequencing lanes. Using the same blood draw, the study looked at two additional independent replicas of 1 million unique cDNA reads for two donors, one aged 18 to 29 and the other aged 80 or older. General findings and caveats noted by the study authors: Total diversity estimates from one million sequenced T cells were considered lower bounds and underestimates. Conclusive comparison of naive and antigen-experienced compartments was prevented by the profiling of bulk unsorted PBMCs. Observed TCR beta diversity per million T cells fell roughly linearly with age, and a significant reduction was already apparent by age around 44. Because donor CMV infection status was unknown, age-related changes in expanded clonotypes were potentially confounded. There was a strong correlation between observed TCR beta diversity and the percentage of naive T cells measured by flow cytometry. Compared with the aged group, the long-lived group had more naive CD4+ T cells, fewer expanded clones and increased TCR diversity, a pattern suggesting age selection.

Libraries came from 5' RACE. Sequencing was performed on an Illumina HiSeq 2500. A second about 6 to 11 cycle PCR used a sample-barcoded 5' primer and a J-beta primer mix. A unique molecular identifier was introduced onto each TCR beta cDNA molecule by a template-switch 5' adaptor carrying 12 random nucleotides. Each sample yielded at least 3 million CDR3-containing paired-end reads. The Mint cDNA synthesis kit, primed by a TRBC-specific oligonucleotide, was used to synthesize first-strand cDNA from all RNA. Following uracil-DNA glycosylase treatment, a first 18-cycle PCR with universal primers M1SS and BC2_uni_R was performed on all cDNA. The study's own analysis went as follows. Each sample was normalized by randomly selecting 1 million high-quality reads, each carrying a distinct molecular identifier. Instead of being binned into consensus sequences, reads with shared molecular identifiers were discarded. CDR3 identification, clonotype clustering and error correction used MiTCR with a Q25 quality threshold and the strictest error-elimination algorithm. A nonparametric unseen species model with Euler transformation was used to estimate lower-bound total TCR beta diversity. TCRdb trimmed the raw reads at Q25, called clones with MiXCR and kept productive beta chains. Under each unique CDR3 protein, matching rows form one entry showing the most common genes and DNA. V and J calls and clone size were set by TCRdb, not the authors. For this sample the table gives 650,000 to 950,000 distinct CDR3 sequences, of which 44% were detected only once. The top ten hold under 20% of the sample.

The CDR3, from cysteine to phenylalanine, totals 14 residues. The sequence is cut down to CDR3 DNA, 42 bases in frame from base 1. A distance of 13 bases separates the germline ends of V and J, which lose 6 bases and 7 bases respectively. The sequencing sample was made of blood. The chain uses TRBV12-3 or TRBV12-4 and TRBJ1-6; no confident D gene assignment can be made. The sequence came from a man aged 55-75 years in good health. The DNA sequence is given as TGTGCCAGCAGCCATCAGGCTAAGAATTCACCCCTCCACTTT. This sequence encodes CASSHQAKNSPLHF.